These T cell receptor beta chains were read from a single sample in a study of T-cell reconstitution after alpha-beta-depleted transplantation in children. TCRdb re-called the PCR reads with MiXCR, one entry per CDR3 protein. Seen here are roughly 610,000 distinct CDR3 sequences, 10% to 13% observed once, and the top ten hold 4% to 5%. The source material was PBMCs from the stem cell graft donor, sampled from the stem cell graft. These receptors were collected from a human donor who donated a stem cell graft to a child with acute myeloid leukemia. The CDR3 runs from the conserved cysteine through the conserved F or W. Fields, in order: J gene, D gene, CDR3 length, clone size, V gene, CDR3 protein, CDR3 DNA. The D gene is left open where the match is weak. Size tells how often a clone was seen (once, few, many) or the class of an expanded clone, and some rows leave it out.

J: TRBJ2-1
D: .
length: 13
size: .
V: TRBV7-9
CDR3: CASSLELGSEQFF
DNA: TGTGCCAGCAGCTTAGAATTGGGGTCTGAGCAGTTCTTC

J: TRBJ2-1
D: .
length: 16
size: many
V: TRBV24-1
CDR3: CATSDPDVGHTNEQFF
DNA: TGTGCCACCAGTGACCCCGACGTGGGCCATACAAATGAGCAGTTCTTC

J: TRBJ1-1
D: .
length: 16
size: .
V: TRBV4-1
CDR3: CASSLSPGLQNTEAFF
DNA: TGCGCCAGCAGCTTATCCCCGGGGCTTCAGAACACTGAAGCTTTCTTT

J: TRBJ2-1
D: .
length: 17
size: few
V: TRBV5-1
CDR3: CASSLAVGGQGSNEQFF
DNA: TGCGCCAGCAGCTTGGCCGTCGGAGGTCAGGGAAGCAATGAGCAGTTCTTC

J: TRBJ2-6
D: TRBD2
length: 17
size: few
V: TRBV6-1
CDR3: CASQRTSGSSGANVLTF
DNA: TGTGCCAGCCAAAGGACTAGCGGGAGTTCTGGGGCCAACGTCCTGACTTTC

J: TRBJ2-1
D: TRBD2
length: 19
size: many
V: TRBV2
CDR3: CASSEFGLAGPHYYNEQFF
DNA: TGTGCCAGCAGTGAATTTGGGCTAGCGGGGCCCCACTACTACAATGAGCAGTTCTTC

J: TRBJ2-7
D: TRBD1
length: 13
size: few
V: TRBV20-1
CDR3: CSAITGQGEEQYF
DNA: TGCAGTGCTATAACGGGACAGGGGGAGGAGCAGTACTTC

J: TRBJ1-1
D: .
length: 16
size: many
V: TRBV12-3/TRBV12-4
CDR3: CASSRTGRGSGTEAFF
DNA: TGTGCCAGCAGTCGAACAGGGCGGGGCTCGGGCACTGAAGCTTTCTTT

J: TRBJ2-4
D: TRBD1
length: 13
size: few
V: TRBV3-1
CDR3: CASSQGQGYIQYF
DNA: TGTGCCAGCAGCCAAGGACAGGGGTACATTCAGTACTTC

J: TRBJ2-7
D: .
length: 15
size: many
V: TRBV20-1
CDR3: CSARGQGSASYEQYF
DNA: TGCAGTGCTAGAGGGCAGGGGTCTGCCTCCTACGAGCAGTACTTC